Presented here are 20 T cell receptor beta chains from one specimen sequenced in a study of cytomegalovirus exposure and HLA in healthy donors. The PCR used 60 Vbeta and 13 Jbeta primers. TCRdb's copy holds only in-frame clones and misses some; the assay was immunoSEQ multiplex PCR. The table lists 100,000 to 150,000 clones, 83% of them singletons. What was sequenced was PBMCs. These receptors were collected from a woman aged 40 to 50 in good health and CMV-seropositive.

V gene TRBV6-6 combines with J gene TRBJ2-5, with TRBD1 matching 7 bases. The CDR3 runs to 14 residues. The V and J ends lost 4 bases and 1 base, in that order; junction bases with no gene match: 3. Germline V gives CDR1 MNHNY, CDR2 SVGAGI (reference sequence). CDR3 coding DNA: TGTGCCAGCAGTTTCACAGGGGCCCAAGAGACCCAGTACTTC. It is translated as CASSFTGAQETQYF.

The V call is TRBV5-1, the J call TRBJ1-4; 9 bases are a match to TRBD1. The CDR3 has 14 amino acids. The V segment lost 5 bases and the J segment 14 bases; nucleotides outside the gene matches: 13. Germline V gene data show CDR1 as SGHRS and CDR2 as YFSETQ. This CDR3 is CASSPQNLGQGLFF. Here the CDR3 DNA reads TGCGCCAGCAGTCCCCAAAATCTTGGACAGGGGCTGTTTTTT.

This chain connects TRBV13 to TRBJ2-7; weak D call: TRBD2 (6 bases). CDR1 and CDR2 (germline): PRHDT, FYEKMQ (reference sequence). The CDR3 totals 15 residues. V was clipped by 2 bases and J by 4 bases, with 15 bases between them. DNA of the CDR3: TGTGCCAGCAGCTTAAGTCTTGGTGGGGGGTACGAGCAGTACTTC. It specifies CASSLSLGGGYEQYF.

This sequence joins TRBV9 and TRBJ1-2; D remains unclear. Germline V gene data show CDR1 as SGDLS and CDR2 as YYNGEE. The V gene lost 0 bases and the J gene lost 4 bases, with 7 bases spanning the gap. The CDR3 has 13 amino acids. CDR3 DNA: TGTGCCAGCAGCGTAGGATTCGGCTATGGCTACACCTTC. It is translated as CASSVGFGYGYTF.

This rearrangement joins TRBV6-5 to TRBJ2-3, with 8 bases fitting TRBD2. Germline-derived CDR1 and CDR2 are MNHEY and SVGAGI. V was pared by 6 bases and J by 2 bases, with 7 bases of the junction left unmatched. This CDR3 comprises 15 residues. CDR3 sequence: CASSLLADNTDTQYF. In nucleotides, the CDR3 is TGTGCCAGCAGCTTACTAGCGGATAACACAGATACGCAGTATTTT.

The J gene is TRBJ2-7, the V gene TRBV9, with a possible D match to TRBD1 (5 bases). Germline V lookup: CDR1 SGDLS, CDR2 YYNGEE. The V end was cut by 3 bases, the J end by 2 bases, with 9 bases between. CDR3 length: 13 residues. CDR3 coding DNA: TGTGCCAGCAGCGCGACAGTAGCCTACGAGCAGTACTTC. Translating gives CASSATVAYEQYF.

This clone appeared a few times. The J gene is TRBJ2-2, the V gene TRBV2; TRBD2 might be the D (6 bases). Trimming pared 6 bases from V and 2 bases from J, leaving 10 bases between. The CDR3 extends over 14 amino acids. Germline V gene sequence: CDR1 SNHLY, CDR2 FYNNEI. The CDR3 DNA follows: TGTGCCAGCAGAAGACTAGTAAACACCGGGGAGCTGTTTTTT. Amino acid sequence: CASRRLVNTGELFF.

V and J are TRBV10-2 and TRBJ2-3; D may be TRBD2 (6 bases). Germline CDR1 and CDR2: WSHSY and SAAADI. Deletions cut 7 bases from V and 2 bases from J, with 10 bases between. This CDR3 has 13 residues. The CDR3 loop is CASNAGTTDTQYF. Here the CDR3 DNA reads TGCGCCAGCAATGCGGGAACCACAGATACGCAGTATTTT.

Concerning this clone: This same CDR3 is encoded by further DNA sequences in the sample. This chain joins TRBV30 and TRBJ2-1, with 7 positions matching TRBD2. Trimming removed 3 bases from V and 13 bases from J; junction bases left unmatched: 12. The CDR3 has 13 residues. In germline, CDR1 is GTSNPN, CDR2 SVGIG (reference sequence). This CDR3 reads CAWRRLAEFEQFF. The CDR3 DNA sequence: TGTGCCTGGAGAAGGCTAGCGGAGTTTGAACAGTTCTTC.

This chain joins TRBV6-1 and TRBJ2-7; perhaps TRBD1 as D (6 bases). Trimming took off 4 bases at V and 3 bases at J, with 10 bases between the two ends. The germline CDR1 and CDR2 sequences are MNHNS and SASEGT. This CDR3 contains 13 residues. The CDR3 coding sequence is TGTGCCAGCAGTGCCGGACAGAACTACGAGCAGTACTTC. It encodes CASSAGQNYEQYF.

CDR3 DNA sequence: TGTGCCAGCAGTTTTCTCAAGTGGCAGGGAATCAATCAGCCCCAGCATTTT. Its translation is CASSFLKWQGINQPQHF. The V and J genes are TRBV28 and TRBJ1-5, with D possibly being TRBD1 (5 bases). Germline values: CDR1 MDHEN, CDR2 SYDVKM. Trimming removed 3 bases from V and 3 bases from J, with 18 bases in between. This CDR3 region has 17 residues. The full variable domain, rest sourced from reference TRBV28 and TRBJ1-5, is DVKVTQSSRYLVKRTGEKVFLECVQDMDHENMFWYRQDPGLGLRLIYFSYDVKMKEKGDIPEGYSVSREKKERFSLILESASTNQTSMYLCASSFLKWQGINQPQHFGDGTRLSIL.

This sequence joins TRBV29-1 and TRBJ2-3; TRBD2 aligns across 10 bases. The CDR3 length is 16 residues. Germline V gene sequence: CDR1 SQVTM, CDR2 ANQGSEA. V lost 3 bases to trimming and J lost 2 bases; unmatched junction nucleotides: 8. CDR3 nucleotide sequence: TGCAGCGTTGACGGGCTAGCGGGGGTCAACACAGATACGCAGTATTTT. Translated, it gives CSVDGLAGVNTDTQYF.

The V gene is TRBV27, the J gene TRBJ2-7; tentative D call: TRBD1 (5 bases). The germline CDR1 and CDR2 sequences are MNHEY and SMNVEV (reference sequence). With 5 bases removed from V and 3 bases from J, the gap between germline ends came to 17 bases. The CDR3 extends over 15 amino acids. CDR3 nucleotide sequence: TGTGCCAGCAGTCCCCCTGGGGCCCAATACTACGAGCAGTACTTC. This encodes CASSPPGAQYYEQYF.

The chain joins TRBV7-6 to TRBJ1-6, with 7 bases lining up with TRBD1. CDR1 is SGHVS and CDR2 is FNYEAQ in the germline V gene. V was clipped by 3 bases and J by 5 bases; unmatched bases: 1. This CDR3 has 14 residues. CDR3: CASSLGQNNSPLHF. The CDR3 DNA follows: TGTGCCAGCAGCTTGGGACAGAATAATTCACCCCTCCACTTT.

The chain joins TRBV2 to TRBJ2-7; TRBD2 agrees at 12 bases. V was pared by 2 bases and J by 1 base, with 3 bases of the junction left unmatched. The CDR3 has 16 residues. Per germline, CDR1 SNHLY and CDR2 FYNNEI. CDR3 sequence: CASSEFGLAGSYEQYF. DNA for the CDR3: TGTGCCAGCAGTGAATTTGGACTAGCGGGATCCTACGAGCAGTACTTC.

The chain uses TRBV7-2 and TRBJ1-2; TRBD1 agrees at 7 bases. The CDR3 consists of 13 residues. The trim removed 4 bases at V and 7 bases at J, leaving 6 bases unmatched. Germline V lookup: CDR1 SGHTA, CDR2 FQGNSA. Written as DNA, the CDR3 is TGTGCCAGCAGCTATGACAGGGCGAGTGGCTACACCTTC. As protein: CASSYDRASGYTF. Full variable domain (rest looked up from reference TRBV7-2 and TRBJ1-2): GAGVSQSPSNKVTEKGKDVELRCDPISGHTALYWYRQSLGQGLEFLIYFQGNSAPDKSGLPSDRFSAERTGGSVSTLTIQRTQQEDSAVYLCASSYDRASGYTFGSGTRLTVV.

The chain recombines TRBV30 with TRBJ2-3, with D hard to call. Trimming took off 5 bases at V and 5 bases at J, with 8 bases between the two ends. The CDR3 is made up of 11 amino acids. The germline V gene encodes CDR1 GTSNPN and CDR2 SVGIG (reference sequence). The CDR3 spells CAWASIDTQYF. The CDR3 DNA is TGTGCCTGGGCATCTATAGATACGCAGTATTTT.

This chain joins TRBV6-1 and TRBJ1-1; no reliable D call. V was trimmed by 1 base and J by 5 bases, leaving 14 bases between them. Germline lookup yields CDR1 MNHNS and CDR2 SASEGT. The CDR3 is 15 amino acids. This chain's CDR3 is CASSEGAGAGTEAFF. The CDR3 DNA sequence: TGTGCCAGCAGTGAAGGCGCAGGCGCGGGGACTGAAGCTTTCTTT.

The chain employs TRBV9 and TRBJ2-1, with 7 bases lining up with TRBD1. Unmatched junction bases numbered 6, after V lost 3 bases and J lost 6 bases. Per the germline V gene, CDR1 is SGDLS and CDR2 is YYNGEE. This CDR3 is 14 amino acids long. CDR3 sequence reads: CASSAFTGANEQFF. The CDR3 DNA sequence: TGTGCCAGCAGCGCCTTCACAGGGGCCAATGAGCAGTTCTTC.

The J gene is TRBJ1-5, the V gene TRBV7-2; tentative D call: TRBD1 (5 bases). CDR3 length: 15 amino acids. Trimming took 0 bases from V and 5 from J, leaving 11 bases between them. CDR1 is SGHTA, CDR2 FQGNSA, per germline. This CDR3 is CASSLAWGGDQPQHF. CDR3 bases: TGTGCCAGCAGCTTAGCATGGGGGGGGGATCAGCCCCAGCATTTT.